This entry lists 27 T cell receptor beta chains sequenced from one sample in a study of human T cells and chemical hapten exposure. Each CDR3 protein is one row after TCRdb ran MiXCR on the 5' RACE reads. The data hold some 150,000 distinct CDR3 sequences, with around 4.4% observed a single time. Unfractionated whole blood was the source of the extracted total RNA. These receptors all come from a female donor in good health.

CDR3 bases: TGTGCCAGCAGCTTCCGAGGAGGCAGCCCATACAATGAGCAGTTCTTC. As protein: CASSFRGGSPYNEQFF. This chain joins TRBV5-6 and TRBJ2-1, with D tentatively TRBD2 (5 bases). Germline CDR1 reads SGHDT; CDR2 reads YYEEEE. The V and J ends lost 2 bases and 4 bases respectively, with 16 bases between them. The CDR3 contains 16 residues.

This clonotype was seen ten or more times. V is TRBV20-1 and J is TRBJ1-3, with D unclear. V dropped 3 bases and J dropped 0 bases, with 15 bases sitting between them. The germline V gene encodes CDR1 DFQATT and CDR2 SNEGSKA (reference sequence). The CDR3 spans 16 residues. CDR3 region: CSASEEDRLSGNTIYF. Written as DNA, the CDR3 is TGCAGTGCTAGCGAAGAGGACCGACTCTCTGGAAACACCATATATTTT.

This clonotype occurred many times. V is TRBV5-6 and J is TRBJ1-5; D remains ambiguous. V was clipped by 2 bases and J by 1 base, with 10 bases between them. Per the germline V gene, CDR1 is SGHDT and CDR2 is YYEEEE. The CDR3 contains 15 residues. CDR3 sequence: CASSFSLTSNQPQHF. As DNA, the CDR3 is TGTGCCAGCAGCTTCTCTTTGACGAGCAATCAGCCCCAGCATTTT.

In this sample, this clonotype turned up many times. J is TRBJ1-1 and V is TRBV13; no clear D. The CDR3 totals 13 residues. From germline, CDR1 is PRHDT and CDR2 FYEKMQ (reference sequence). Trimming removed 4 bases at V and 3 bases at J, with 9 bases between. The CDR3 sequence is CASSSAWDTEAFF. CDR3 DNA sequence: TGTGCCAGCAGCTCAGCATGGGACACTGAAGCTTTCTTT.

The table lists this clonotype with many counts. This chain links TRBV4-3 with TRBJ2-3; D is possibly TRBD1 (5 bases). Trimming cost V 3 bases and J 4 bases, with 23 bases left between them. CDR1 is LGHNA, CDR2 YSLEER, per germline. The CDR3 loop spans 18 amino acids. The CDR3 DNA follows: TGCGCCAGCAGCCAGGGGCCTAGTTTTCACACCGGGTCAGATACGCAGTATTTT. It translates to CASSQGPSFHTGSDTQYF.

A remark on this clonotype: A read error may explain this, as a much larger clone is one base away. The chain employs TRBV12-3 or TRBV12-4 and TRBJ1-2; D may be TRBD1 (6 bases). V lost 4 bases to trimming and J lost 13 bases, with 19 bases between them. CDR3 size: 13 residues. The CDR3 sequence is CASSCREGGLPTF. DNA for the CDR3: TGTGCCAGCAGTTGTAGGGAGGGGGGGTTGCCCACCTTC.

This clonotype came up many times. The chain uses TRBV20-1 and TRBJ1-5; D unresolved. Germline lookup yields CDR1 DFQATT and CDR2 SNEGSKA (reference sequence). With 3 bases removed from V and 9 bases from J, the gap between germline ends came to 18 bases. This CDR3 is 14 amino acids long. CDR3: CSASVQADGRPQHF. The CDR3 region has the DNA TGCAGTGCTAGTGTTCAGGCCGACGGGAGGCCCCAGCATTTT.

This clonotype showed up just a few times. This chain uses TRBV3-1 with TRBJ2-1; D might be TRBD1 (6 bases). The V gene lost 3 bases and the J gene lost 4 bases, with 10 bases spanning the gap. Germline CDR1 is LGHDT and CDR2 is YNNKEL (reference sequence). CDR3 size: 14 residues. The CDR3 protein is CASSHRGQYNEQFF. Written as DNA, the CDR3 is TGTGCCAGCAGCCACCGCGGACAGTACAATGAGCAGTTCTTC.

This clonotype was seen ten or more times. This chain connects TRBV9 to TRBJ1-1; D ambiguous. The germline V and J ends were trimmed by 4 bases and 2 bases, with 9 bases remaining between them. The CDR3 spans 13 residues. Germline CDR1 is SGDLS and CDR2 is YYNGEE. CDR3 coding DNA: TGTGCCAGCAGCCCTGCCGTAAACACTGAAGCTTTCTTT. It encodes CASSPAVNTEAFF.

This clonotype showed up many times. The rearrangement uses TRBV20-1 and TRBJ1-6; TRBD1 agrees at 8 bases. Germline CDR1 is DFQATT and CDR2 is SNEGSKA (reference sequence). The CDR3 extends over 16 amino acids. With V trimmed by 0 bases and J by 4 bases, 5 bases remained unmatched. The CDR3 loop is CSARDRTGFYNSPLHF. The CDR3 region has the DNA TGCAGTGCTAGAGATAGGACAGGGTTTTATAATTCACCCCTCCACTTT.

This clonotype was counted many times. The chain carries TRBV6-2 or TRBV6-3 and TRBJ2-3, with 7 bases identical to TRBD2. The CDR3 spans 14 residues. CDR1 and CDR2 from the germline V gene are MNHEY and SVGEGT. The V and J ends lost 6 bases and 4 bases, in that order; junction bases with no gene match: 7. The CDR3 loop is CASRMRREADTQYF. CDR3 bases: TGTGCCAGCAGAATGCGACGGGAGGCAGATACGCAGTATTTT.

This clonotype has ten or more counts. V is TRBV20-1 and J is TRBJ2-3; D call uncertain. Germline V gene data show CDR1 as DFQATT and CDR2 as SNEGSKA (reference sequence). V shed 2 bases and J shed 3 bases, with 6 bases lying between them. This CDR3 contains 12 residues. The CDR3 loop is CSARSQTDTQYF. The CDR3 bases are TGCAGTGCTAGAAGTCAAACAGATACGCAGTATTTT.

This clonotype has ten or more counts. The genes are TRBV27 and TRBJ2-2, with TRBD2 matching over 11 bases. Germline trimming cut 6 bases from V and 4 bases from J; bases unmatched to any gene: 7. In germline, CDR1 is MNHEY, CDR2 SMNVEV (reference sequence). This CDR3 is built from 16 residues. The CDR3 sequence is CASSRSSGGATGELFF. The CDR3 region has the DNA TGTGCCAGCAGCCGCAGTAGCGGGGGGGCCACCGGGGAGCTGTTTTTT.

This clonotype has ten or more counts. The V and J genes are TRBV3-1 and TRBJ2-3, with TRBD2 matching 14 bases. Germline V lookup: CDR1 LGHDT, CDR2 YNNKEL (reference sequence). The CDR3 covers 21 residues. J gave up 1 base and V 0 bases, and 12 bases lay outside the gene matches. For the CDR3, the DNA is TGTGCCAGCAGCCAAGAAAGACTAGCGGGGGGGCTCGGACTTGGCACAGATACGCAGTATTTT. Protein sequence: CASSQERLAGGLGLGTDTQYF.

This clonotype was counted ten times or more. The chain has TRBV7-9 and TRBJ1-4, with D maybe TRBD1 (5 bases). Looked up from germline, CDR1 is SEHNR and CDR2 is FQNEAQ (reference sequence). Trimming left V 5 bases short and J 5 bases short, with 9 bases between. CDR3 size: 13 residues. The CDR3 DNA reads TGTGCCAGCAGCGGGACTGAAAATGAAAAACTGTTTTTT. It yields the protein CASSGTENEKLFF.

This clonotype came up many times. The V call is TRBV2, the J call TRBJ2-3; the D is unclear. Germline CDR1 SNHLY, CDR2 FYNNEI. This CDR3 spans 12 amino acids. V shed 6 bases and J shed 6 bases, with 10 bases lying between them. The CDR3 loop is CASRRASDTQYF. The CDR3 region has the DNA TGTGCCAGCAGAAGGGCCTCGGATACGCAGTATTTT.

This clonotype was recorded many times. The chain joins TRBV27 to TRBJ1-4; D may be TRBD1 (6 bases). The CDR3 extends over 16 amino acids. In germline, CDR1 is MNHEY, CDR2 SMNVEV (reference sequence). V gave up 5 bases and J gave up 3 bases, with 16 bases separating them. CDR3 sequence reads: CASSPRQGQANEKLFF. The CDR3 DNA reads TGTGCCAGCAGTCCACGGCAGGGGCAGGCTAATGAAAAACTGTTTTTT.

In this sample, this clonotype turned up many times. DNA of the CDR3: TGTGCCAGCAGCCCCGGAGAAAGCGATGAAGCTTTCTTT. Translated, it gives CASSPGESDEAFF. The genes are TRBV9 and TRBJ1-1, with no clear D. The CDR3 runs to 13 residues. Germline loops: CDR1 SGDLS, CDR2 YYNGEE. V gave up 4 bases and J gave up 7 bases, with 14 bases separating them.

This clonotype was seen repeatedly, ten times or more. The V call is TRBV20-1, the J call TRBJ2-1, with D maybe TRBD1 (6 bases). The CDR3 is 14 amino acids. Germline CDR1 and CDR2: DFQATT and SNEGSKA (reference sequence). V lost 5 bases, J lost 4 bases, and 15 bases lay in between. This CDR3 reads CSAQATGRYNEQFF. CDR3 DNA: TGCAGTGCTCAGGCGACAGGACGATACAATGAGCAGTTCTTC.

This clonotype was seen ten or more times. The chain is built from TRBV4-3 and TRBJ1-6; D may be TRBD1 (5 bases). V was pared by 0 bases and J by 7 bases, with 13 bases between. The CDR3 extends over 16 amino acids. Germline CDR1 reads LGHNA; CDR2 reads YSLEER. The CDR3: CASSQDYGGWNSPLHF. The CDR3 DNA sequence: TGCGCCAGCAGCCAAGATTACGGGGGATGGAATTCACCCCTCCACTTT.

This clonotype has ten or more counts. The chain couples TRBV9 to TRBJ1-3, with D possibly TRBD1 on 6 matching bases. CDR1 is SGDLS, CDR2 YYNGEE, per germline. The CDR3 contains 13 residues. V was shortened by 3 bases and J by 9 bases, with 13 bases between the two germline ends. This chain's CDR3 is CASSEDTRGTIYF. As DNA, the CDR3 is TGTGCCAGCAGCGAGGACACCAGGGGCACCATATATTTT.

This clonotype has ten or more counts. The chain combines TRBV29-1 with TRBJ2-1; 13 bases are shared with TRBD2. Per the germline V gene, CDR1 is SQVTM and CDR2 is ANQGSEA. With 6 bases clipped from V and 8 bases from J, the junction kept 7 bases outside the gene matches. The length of the CDR3 is 14 residues. This CDR3 reads CSVDTSGGADEQFF. Written as DNA, the CDR3 is TGCAGCGTCGACACTAGCGGGGGGGCCGATGAGCAGTTCTTC.

This clonotype was seen a handful of times. This chain links TRBV7-9 with TRBJ2-7, with D tentatively TRBD1 (5 bases). This CDR3 is 14 amino acids long. V was pared by 5 bases and J by 3 bases, with 14 bases between. Germline CDR1 is SEHNR and CDR2 is FQNEAQ (reference sequence). CDR3 amino acids: CASSQLDSFYEQYF. CDR3 sequence (DNA): TGTGCCAGCAGCCAACTCGACAGCTTCTACGAGCAGTACTTC. The complete variable domain, with remaining parts taken from reference TRBV7-9 and TRBJ2-7, reads DTGVSQNPRHKITKRGQNVTFRCDPISEHNRLYWYRQTLGQGPEFLTYFQNEAQLEKSRLLSDRFSAERPKGSFSTLEIQRTEQGDSAMYLCASSQLDSFYEQYFGPGTRLTVT.

This clonotype was seen many times. This chain links TRBV20-1 with TRBJ2-5, with 7 positions matching TRBD2. The germline V gene has CDR1 DFQATT and CDR2 SNEGSKA (reference sequence). This CDR3 has 17 amino acids. J gave up 5 bases and V 4 bases, and 19 bases lay outside the gene matches. In DNA form, the CDR3 reads TGCAGTGCTAAAAGCGGGGTAACGAGTTTTTTTCAGGAGACCCAGTACTTC. Protein sequence: CSAKSGVTSFFQETQYF.

This clonotype has only a few counts. The rearrangement links TRBV5-1 to TRBJ1-1; D might be TRBD1 (5 bases). The CDR3 consists of 14 residues. V lost 1 base and J 4 bases, leaving 11 bases between the germline ends. From germline, CDR1 is SGHRS and CDR2 YFSETQ. The CDR3, as DNA: TGCGCCAGCAGCTTGCAGGGAGGGGTCACTGAAGCTTTCTTT. Protein product: CASSLQGGVTEAFF.

This clonotype occurred many times. This chain uses TRBV27 with TRBJ1-2; TRBD1 aligns across 10 bases. V lost 4 bases to trimming and J lost 7 bases; unmatched junction nucleotides: 18. The CDR3 loop spans 18 amino acids. Per the germline V gene, CDR1 is MNHEY and CDR2 is SMNVEV (reference sequence). CDR3 sequence: CASSSSPGQGSGFPGYTF. In DNA form, the CDR3 reads TGTGCCAGCAGTTCCTCCCCGGGACAGGGGAGCGGCTTTCCTGGCTACACCTTC.

This rearrangement joins TRBV7-2 to TRBJ1-2; 7 bases map to TRBD1. V shed 1 base, J shed 1 base, and the junction held 12 bases outside the gene matches. The CDR3 consists of 18 residues. The V gene's germline CDR1 is SGHTA and CDR2 FQGNSA. The CDR3 DNA sequence: TGTGCCAGCAGCTTAGACTCTTTGTGGGACAGCCTTAACTATGGCTACACCTTC. It specifies CASSLDSLWDSLNYGYTF.